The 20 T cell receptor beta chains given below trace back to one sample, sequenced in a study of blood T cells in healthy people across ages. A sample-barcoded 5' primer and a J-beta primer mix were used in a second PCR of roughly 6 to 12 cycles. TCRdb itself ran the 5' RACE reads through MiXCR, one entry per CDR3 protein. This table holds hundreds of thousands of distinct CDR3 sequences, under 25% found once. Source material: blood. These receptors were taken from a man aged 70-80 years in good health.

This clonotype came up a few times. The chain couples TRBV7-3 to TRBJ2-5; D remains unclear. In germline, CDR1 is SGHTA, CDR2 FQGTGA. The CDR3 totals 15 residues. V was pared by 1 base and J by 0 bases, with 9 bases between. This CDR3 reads CASSLMPSYQETQYF. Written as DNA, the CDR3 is TGTGCCAGCAGCTTAATGCCCAGCTACCAAGAGACCCAGTACTTC.

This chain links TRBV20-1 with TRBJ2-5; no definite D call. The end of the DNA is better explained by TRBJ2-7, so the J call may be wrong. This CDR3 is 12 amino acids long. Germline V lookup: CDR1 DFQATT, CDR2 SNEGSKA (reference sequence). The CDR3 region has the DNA TGCAGTGCTATTACCTTCCGTGGCGAGCAGTACTTC. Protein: CSAITFRGEQYF.

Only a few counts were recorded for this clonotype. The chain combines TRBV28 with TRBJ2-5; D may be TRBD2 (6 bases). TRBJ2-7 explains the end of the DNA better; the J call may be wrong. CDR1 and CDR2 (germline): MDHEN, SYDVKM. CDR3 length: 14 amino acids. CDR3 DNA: TGTGCCAGCAGTTTAGGCGGGGTGGGCTTCGAGCAGTACTTC. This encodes CASSLGGVGFEQYF.

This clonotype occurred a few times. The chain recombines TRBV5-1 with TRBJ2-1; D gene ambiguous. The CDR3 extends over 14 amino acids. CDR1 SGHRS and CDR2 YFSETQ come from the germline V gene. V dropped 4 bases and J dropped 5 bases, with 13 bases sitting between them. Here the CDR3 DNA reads TGCGCCAGCAGCCTGATCCGAGGTCACAATGAGCAGTTCTTC. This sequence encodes CASSLIRGHNEQFF.

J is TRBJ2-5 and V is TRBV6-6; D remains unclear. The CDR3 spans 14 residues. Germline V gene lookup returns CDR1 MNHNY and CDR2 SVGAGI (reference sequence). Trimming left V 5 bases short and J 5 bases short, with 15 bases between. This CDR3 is CASSRKYDGETQYF. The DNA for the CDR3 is TGTGCCAGCAGTAGGAAGTACGACGGGGAGACCCAGTACTTC.

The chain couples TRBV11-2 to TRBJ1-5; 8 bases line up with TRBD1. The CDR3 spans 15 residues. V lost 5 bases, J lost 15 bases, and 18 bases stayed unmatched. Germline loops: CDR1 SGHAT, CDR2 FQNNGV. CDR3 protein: CASSPTGGSNQPLHF. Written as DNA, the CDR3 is TGTGCCAGCAGCCCTACAGGGGGAAGCAATCAGCCACTGCATTTT.

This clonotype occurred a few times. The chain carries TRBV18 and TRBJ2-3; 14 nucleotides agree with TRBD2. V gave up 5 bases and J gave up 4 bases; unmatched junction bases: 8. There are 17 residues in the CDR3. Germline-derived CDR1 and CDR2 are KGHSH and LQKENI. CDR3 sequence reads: CASSETSGRAVSDTQYF. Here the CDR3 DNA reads TGTGCCAGCTCAGAGACTAGCGGGAGGGCCGTTTCAGATACGCAGTATTTT.

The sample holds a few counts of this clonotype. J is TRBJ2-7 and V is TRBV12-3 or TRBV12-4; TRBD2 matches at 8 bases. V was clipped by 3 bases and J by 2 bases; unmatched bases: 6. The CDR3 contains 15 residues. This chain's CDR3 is CASSLLDGRAYEQYF. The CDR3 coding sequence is TGTGCCAGCAGTTTGTTGGACGGGAGGGCCTACGAGCAGTACTTC.

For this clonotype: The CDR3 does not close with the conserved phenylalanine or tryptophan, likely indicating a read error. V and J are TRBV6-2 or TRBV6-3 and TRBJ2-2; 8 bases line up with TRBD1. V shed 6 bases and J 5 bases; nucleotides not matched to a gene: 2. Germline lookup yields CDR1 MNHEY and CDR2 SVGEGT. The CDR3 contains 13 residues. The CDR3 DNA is TGTGCCAGCAGGCGGACAGGGACCGGGGAGCTGTTTGTT. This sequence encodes CASRRTGTGELFV.

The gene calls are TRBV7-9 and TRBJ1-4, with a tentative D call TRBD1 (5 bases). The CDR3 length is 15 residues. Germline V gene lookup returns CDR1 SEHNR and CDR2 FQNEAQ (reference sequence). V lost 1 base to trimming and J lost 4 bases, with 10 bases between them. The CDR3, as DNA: TGTGCCAGCAGCTTAGGACCGCAGGGTAATGAAAAACTGTTTTTT. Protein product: CASSLGPQGNEKLFF.

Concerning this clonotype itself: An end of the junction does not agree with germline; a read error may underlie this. CDR3 region: CASSQYRGGGRLNTGELIF. CDR3 DNA sequence: TGCGCCAGCAGCCAATACCGGGGTGGGGGGAGGTTGAACACCGGGGAGCTGATTTTT. The chain joins TRBV4-1 to TRBJ2-2, with D tentatively TRBD2 (6 bases). CDR3 length: 19 amino acids. From germline, CDR1 is MGHRA and CDR2 YSYEKL.

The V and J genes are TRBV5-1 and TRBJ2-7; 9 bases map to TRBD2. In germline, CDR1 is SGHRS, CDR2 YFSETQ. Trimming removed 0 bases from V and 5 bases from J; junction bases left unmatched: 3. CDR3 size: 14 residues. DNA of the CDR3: TGCGCCAGCAGCTTGGTTAGCGGGAGAGACGAGCAGTACTTC. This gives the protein CASSLVSGRDEQYF. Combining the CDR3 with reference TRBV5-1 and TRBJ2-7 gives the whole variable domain KAGVTQTPRYLIKTRGQQVTLSCSPISGHRSVSWYQQTPGQGLQFLFEYFSETQRNKGNFPGRFSGRQFSNSRSEMNVSTLELGDSALYLCASSLVSGRDEQYFGPGTRLTVT.

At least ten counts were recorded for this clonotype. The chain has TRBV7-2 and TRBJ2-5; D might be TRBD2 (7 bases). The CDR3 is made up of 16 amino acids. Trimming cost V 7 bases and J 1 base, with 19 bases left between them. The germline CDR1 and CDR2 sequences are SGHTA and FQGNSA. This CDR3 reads CASTTGGPGIQETQYF. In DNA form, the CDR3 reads TGTGCCAGCACTACCGGGGGGCCGGGTATCCAAGAGACCCAGTACTTC.

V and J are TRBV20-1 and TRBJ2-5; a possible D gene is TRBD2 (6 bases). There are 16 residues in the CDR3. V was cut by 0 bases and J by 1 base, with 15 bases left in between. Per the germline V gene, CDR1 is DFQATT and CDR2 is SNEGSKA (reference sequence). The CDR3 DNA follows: TGCAGTGCTAGAGATGTCCGGGACTCGCTCCAAGAGACCCAGTACTTC. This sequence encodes CSARDVRDSLQETQYF.

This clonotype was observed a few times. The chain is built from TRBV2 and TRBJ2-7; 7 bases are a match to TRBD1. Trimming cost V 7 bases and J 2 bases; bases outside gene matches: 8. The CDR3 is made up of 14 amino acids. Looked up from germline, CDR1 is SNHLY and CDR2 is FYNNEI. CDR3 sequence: CASMGDSTAYEQYF. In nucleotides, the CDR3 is TGTGCCAGCATGGGGGACAGTACCGCCTACGAGCAGTACTTC.

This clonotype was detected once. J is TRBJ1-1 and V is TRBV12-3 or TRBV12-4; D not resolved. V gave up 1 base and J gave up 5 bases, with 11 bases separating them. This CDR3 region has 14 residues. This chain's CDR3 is CASSLGGSVTEAFF. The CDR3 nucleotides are TGTGCCAGCAGTTTAGGGGGTTCAGTAACTGAAGCTTTCTTT.

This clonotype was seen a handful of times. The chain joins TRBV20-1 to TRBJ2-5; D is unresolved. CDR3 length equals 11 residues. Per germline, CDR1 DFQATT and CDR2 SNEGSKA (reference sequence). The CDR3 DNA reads TGCAGCGCTGGTCTACAAGAGACCCAGTACTTC. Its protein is CSAGLQETQYF.

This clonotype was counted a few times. Here the CDR3 DNA reads TGCAGTGCTAGAGACCCAAAGGAGGCTAATGAAAAACTGTTTTTT. It yields the protein CSARDPKEANEKLFF. V and J are TRBV20-1 and TRBJ1-4; D unresolved. The CDR3 is made up of 15 amino acids. The germline V gene has CDR1 DFQATT and CDR2 SNEGSKA (reference sequence). Deletions cut 0 bases from V and 3 bases from J, with 11 bases between.

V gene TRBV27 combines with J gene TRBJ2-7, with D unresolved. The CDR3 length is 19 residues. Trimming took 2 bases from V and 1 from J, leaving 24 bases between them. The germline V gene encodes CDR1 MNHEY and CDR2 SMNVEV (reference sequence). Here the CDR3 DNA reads TGTGCCAGCAGTTTAAACCCTTTGGGATATTGCGCGACGTCCTACGAGCAGTACTTC. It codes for CASSLNPLGYCATSYEQYF.

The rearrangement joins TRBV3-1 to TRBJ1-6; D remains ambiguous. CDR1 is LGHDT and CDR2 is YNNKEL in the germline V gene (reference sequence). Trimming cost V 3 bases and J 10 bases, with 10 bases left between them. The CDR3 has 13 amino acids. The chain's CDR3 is CASSQTNFSPLHF. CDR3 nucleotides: TGTGCCAGCAGCCAGACGAATTTCTCACCCCTCCACTTT.